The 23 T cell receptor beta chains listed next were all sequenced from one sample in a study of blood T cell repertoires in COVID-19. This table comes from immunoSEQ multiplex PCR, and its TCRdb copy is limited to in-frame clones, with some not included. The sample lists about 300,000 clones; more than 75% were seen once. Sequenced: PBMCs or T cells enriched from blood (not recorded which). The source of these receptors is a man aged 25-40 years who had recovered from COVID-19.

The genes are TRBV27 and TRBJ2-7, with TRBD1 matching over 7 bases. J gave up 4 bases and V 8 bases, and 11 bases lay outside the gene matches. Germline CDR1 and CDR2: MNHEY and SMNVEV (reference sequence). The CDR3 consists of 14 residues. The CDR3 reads CASGYRGRGYEQYF. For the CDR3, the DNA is TGTGCCAGCGGGTACAGGGGCAGAGGGTACGAGCAGTACTTC.

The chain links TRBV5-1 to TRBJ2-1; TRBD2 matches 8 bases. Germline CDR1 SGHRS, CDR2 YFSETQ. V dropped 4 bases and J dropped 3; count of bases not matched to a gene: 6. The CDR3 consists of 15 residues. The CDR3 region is CASSPGTRVYNEQFF. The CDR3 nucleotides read TGCGCCAGCAGCCCCGGGACTAGGGTCTACAATGAGCAGTTCTTC.

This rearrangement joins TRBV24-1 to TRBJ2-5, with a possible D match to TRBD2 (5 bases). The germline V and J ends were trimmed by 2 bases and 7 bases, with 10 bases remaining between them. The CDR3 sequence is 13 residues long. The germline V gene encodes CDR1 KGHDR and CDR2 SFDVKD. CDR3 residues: CATSDSTRGTQYF. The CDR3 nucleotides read TGTGCCACCAGTGATTCCACACGGGGGACCCAGTACTTC.

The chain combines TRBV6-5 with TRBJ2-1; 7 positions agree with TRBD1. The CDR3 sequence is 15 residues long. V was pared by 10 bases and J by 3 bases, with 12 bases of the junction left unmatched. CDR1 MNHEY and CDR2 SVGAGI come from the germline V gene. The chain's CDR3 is CATALRTGDYNEQFF. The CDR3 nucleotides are TGTGCCACAGCACTCAGGACAGGAGACTACAATGAGCAGTTCTTC.

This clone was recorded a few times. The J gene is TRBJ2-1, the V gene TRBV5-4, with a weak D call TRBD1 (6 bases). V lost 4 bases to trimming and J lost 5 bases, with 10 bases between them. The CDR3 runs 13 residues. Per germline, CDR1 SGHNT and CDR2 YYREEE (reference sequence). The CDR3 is CASSPRQDNEQFF. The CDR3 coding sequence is TGTGCCAGCAGCCCGAGACAGGACAATGAGCAGTTCTTC. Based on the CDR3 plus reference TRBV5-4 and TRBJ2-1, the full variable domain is ETGVTQSPTHLIKTRGQQVTLRCSSQSGHNTVSWYQQALGQGPQFIFQYYREEENGRGNFPPRFSGLQFPNYSSELNVNALELDDSALYLCASSPRQDNEQFFGPGTRLTVL.

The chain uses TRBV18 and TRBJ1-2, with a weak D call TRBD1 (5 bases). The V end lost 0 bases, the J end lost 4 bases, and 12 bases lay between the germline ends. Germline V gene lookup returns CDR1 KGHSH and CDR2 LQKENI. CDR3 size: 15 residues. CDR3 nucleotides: TGTGCCAGCTCACCACCGGACATATTTTCCTATGGCTACACCTTC. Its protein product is CASSPPDIFSYGYTF.

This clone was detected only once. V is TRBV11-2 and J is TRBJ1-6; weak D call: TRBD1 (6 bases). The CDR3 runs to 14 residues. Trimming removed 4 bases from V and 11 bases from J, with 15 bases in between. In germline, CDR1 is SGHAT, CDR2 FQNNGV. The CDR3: CASSSTGKSPPLHF. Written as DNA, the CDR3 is TGTGCCAGCAGCTCTACAGGGAAGTCTCCACCCCTCCACTTT.

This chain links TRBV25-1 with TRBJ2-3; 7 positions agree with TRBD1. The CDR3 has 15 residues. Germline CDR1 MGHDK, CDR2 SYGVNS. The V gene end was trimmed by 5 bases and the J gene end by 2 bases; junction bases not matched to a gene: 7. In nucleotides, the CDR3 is TGTGCCAGCAGTAGGACAGGATTGAACACAGATACGCAGTATTTT. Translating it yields CASSRTGLNTDTQYF.

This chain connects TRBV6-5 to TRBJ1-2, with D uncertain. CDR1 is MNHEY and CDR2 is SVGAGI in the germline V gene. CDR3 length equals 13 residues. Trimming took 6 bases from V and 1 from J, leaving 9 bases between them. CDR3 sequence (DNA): TGTGCCAGCAGCTTGGCGGTTAACTATGGCTACACCTTC. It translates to CASSLAVNYGYTF.

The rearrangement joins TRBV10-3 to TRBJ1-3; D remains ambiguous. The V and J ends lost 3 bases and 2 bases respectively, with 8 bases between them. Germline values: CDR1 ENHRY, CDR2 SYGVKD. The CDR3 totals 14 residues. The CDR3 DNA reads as TGTGCCATCAGTGACAGCGTGGCTGGAAACACCATATATTTT. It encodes CAISDSVAGNTIYF.

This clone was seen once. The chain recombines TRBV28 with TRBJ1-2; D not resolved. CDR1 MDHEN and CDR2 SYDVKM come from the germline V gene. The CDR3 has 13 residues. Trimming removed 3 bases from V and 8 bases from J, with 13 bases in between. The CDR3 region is CASSFLMGDGYTF. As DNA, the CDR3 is TGTGCCAGCAGTTTCCTTATGGGCGACGGCTACACCTTC.

In DNA form, the CDR3 reads TGTGCCAGCAGTTTACCCGGGATAGGGGGAAACACCATATATTTT. Translation: CASSLPGIGGNTIYF. V usage is TRBV28 and J usage is TRBJ1-3, with no clear D. The CDR3 runs to 15 residues. The germline gives CDR1 MDHEN, CDR2 SYDVKM. Trimming cost V 2 bases and J 4 bases, with 12 bases left between them. Full variable domain (rest looked up from reference TRBV28 and TRBJ1-3): DVKVTQSSRYLVKRTGEKVFLECVQDMDHENMFWYRQDPGLGLRLIYFSYDVKMKEKGDIPEGYSVSREKKERFSLILESASTNQTSMYLCASSLPGIGGNTIYFGEGSWLTVV.

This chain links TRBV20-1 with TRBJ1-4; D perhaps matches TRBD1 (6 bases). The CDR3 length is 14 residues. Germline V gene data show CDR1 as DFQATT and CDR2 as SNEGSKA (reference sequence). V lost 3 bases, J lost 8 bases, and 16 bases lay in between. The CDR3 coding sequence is TGCAGTGCTAGTTACGGACAGTTGGGGGAAAAACTGTTTTTT. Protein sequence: CSASYGQLGEKLFF.

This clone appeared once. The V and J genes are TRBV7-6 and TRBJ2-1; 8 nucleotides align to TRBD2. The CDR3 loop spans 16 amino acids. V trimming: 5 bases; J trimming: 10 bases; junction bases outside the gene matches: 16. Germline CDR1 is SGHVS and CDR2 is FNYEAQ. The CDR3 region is CASSQAIGGGTREQFF. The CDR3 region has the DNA TGTGCCAGCAGCCAAGCGATTGGCGGGGGGACGAGGGAGCAGTTCTTC.

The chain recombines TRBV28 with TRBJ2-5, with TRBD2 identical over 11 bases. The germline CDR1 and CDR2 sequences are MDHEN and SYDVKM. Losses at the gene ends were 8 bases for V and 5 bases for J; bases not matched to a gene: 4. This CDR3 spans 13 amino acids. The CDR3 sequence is CASLAGGWETQYF. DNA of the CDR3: TGTGCCAGCTTAGCGGGAGGGTGGGAGACCCAGTACTTC.

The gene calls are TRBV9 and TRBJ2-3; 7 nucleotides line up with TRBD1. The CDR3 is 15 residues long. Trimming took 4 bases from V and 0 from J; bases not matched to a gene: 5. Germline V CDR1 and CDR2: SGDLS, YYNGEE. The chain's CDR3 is CASSTRDSSTDTQYF. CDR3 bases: TGTGCCAGCAGCACCCGGGACAGTAGCACAGATACGCAGTATTTT.

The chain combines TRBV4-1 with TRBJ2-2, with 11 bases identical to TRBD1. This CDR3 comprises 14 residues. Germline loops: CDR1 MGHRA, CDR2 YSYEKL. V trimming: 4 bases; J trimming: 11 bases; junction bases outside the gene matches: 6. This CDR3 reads CASSLDRGRIELFF. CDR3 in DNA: TGCGCCAGCAGCCTGGACAGGGGGCGGATCGAGCTGTTTTTT.

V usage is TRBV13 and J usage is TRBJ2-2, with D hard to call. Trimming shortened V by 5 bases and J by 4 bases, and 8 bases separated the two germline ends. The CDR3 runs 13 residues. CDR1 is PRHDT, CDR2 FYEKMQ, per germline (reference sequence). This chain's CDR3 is CASSLPPTGELFF. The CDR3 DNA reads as TGTGCCAGCAGCCTACCCCCCACCGGGGAGCTGTTTTTT.

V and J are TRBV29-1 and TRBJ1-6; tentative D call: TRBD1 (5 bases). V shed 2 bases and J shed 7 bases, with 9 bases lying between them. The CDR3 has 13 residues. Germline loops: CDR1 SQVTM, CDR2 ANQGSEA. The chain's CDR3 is CSVEFGGNSPLHF. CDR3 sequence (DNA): TGCAGCGTTGAATTCGGGGGGAATTCACCCCTCCACTTT.

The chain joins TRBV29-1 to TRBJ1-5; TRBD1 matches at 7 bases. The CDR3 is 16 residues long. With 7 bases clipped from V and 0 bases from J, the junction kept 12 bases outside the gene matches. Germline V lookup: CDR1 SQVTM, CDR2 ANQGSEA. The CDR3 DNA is TGCAGCGCTGGGTTTCTTACAGGGGATAGCAATCAGCCCCAGCATTTT. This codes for CSAGFLTGDSNQPQHF.

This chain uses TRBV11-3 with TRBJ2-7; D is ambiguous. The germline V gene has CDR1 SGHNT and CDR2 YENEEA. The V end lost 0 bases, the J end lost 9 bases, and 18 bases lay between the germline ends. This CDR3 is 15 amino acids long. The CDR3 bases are TGTGCCAGCAGCTTAGAAGCACCCCCAGGATCGGTGCAGTACTTC. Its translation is CASSLEAPPGSVQYF.

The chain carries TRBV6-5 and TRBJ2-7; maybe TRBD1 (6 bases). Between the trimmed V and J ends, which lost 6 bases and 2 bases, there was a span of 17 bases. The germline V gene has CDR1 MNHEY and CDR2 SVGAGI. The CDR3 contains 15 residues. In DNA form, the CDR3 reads TGTGCCAGCAGGTTACAGGGAAAGAGTCCCTACGAGCAGTACTTC. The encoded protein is CASRLQGKSPYEQYF.

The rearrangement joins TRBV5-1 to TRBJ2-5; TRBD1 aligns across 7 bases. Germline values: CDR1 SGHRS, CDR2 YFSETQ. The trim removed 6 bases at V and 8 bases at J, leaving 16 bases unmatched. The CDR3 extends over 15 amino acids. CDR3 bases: TGCGCCAGCAAGTCAGGACAGGCCGGGCCCGGTACCCAGTACTTC. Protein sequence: CASKSGQAGPGTQYF. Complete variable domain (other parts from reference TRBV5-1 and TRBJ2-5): KAGVTQTPRYLIKTRGQQVTLSCSPISGHRSVSWYQQTPGQGLQFLFEYFSETQRNKGNFPGRFSGRQFSNSRSEMNVSTLELGDSALYLCASKSGQAGPGTQYFGPGTRLLVL.